Each of the 18 T cell receptor beta chains below was sequenced from the same sample in a study of regulatory T cells in long-lasting Graves disease (dated by TCRdb to the early 2020s). To prepare the library, multiplex PCR was applied. This sample was sequenced with an Illumina HiSeq 4000. CDR3 regions were amplified by Arm-PCR with iRepertoire HTBI primers to construct TCR beta libraries. Starting from the raw public reads, TCRdb applied fastp trimming at Q25, assembled clones with MiXCR and retained in-frame beta chains. Every CDR3 protein is listed once, alongside the most common genes and DNA of its rows. Within this sample are just over 600,000 distinct CDR3 sequences, with approximately 15% of them counted one time only. The ten largest make up around a sixth of the sample. The time point tag for this specimen amounts to: newly diagnosed GD, antithyroid drugs for less than 3 months. For both TCR sequencing and RNA sequencing, RNA was extracted from PBMCs using TRIzol.

These data are also associated with another study on T cells in Graves' hyperthyroidism and ophthalmopathy.

The starting material was peripheral blood mononuclear cells (PBMCs), obtained at new diagnosis, from a patient treated with antithyroid drugs. The receptors originated from a woman in her twenties or thirties with Graves disease. Donor details come from another sample of the same person, matched by shared clones.

This clonotype was seen ten or more times. The chain couples TRBV27 to TRBJ1-5, with a tentative D call TRBD1 (5 bases). The CDR3 has 12 residues. V dropped 3 bases and J dropped 8 bases, with 8 bases sitting between them. Germline V lookup: CDR1 MNHEY, CDR2 SMNVEV (reference sequence). CDR3 nucleotides: TGTGCCAGCAGTTTTTGGGGGGAGCCCCAGCATTTT. Protein product: CASSFWGEPQHF.

In its sample, this clonotype was seen a few times. V usage is TRBV7-8 and J usage is TRBJ1-2; D might be TRBD1 (5 bases). V lost 1 base and J 4 bases, leaving 10 bases between the germline ends. CDR1 is SGHVS and CDR2 is FQNEAQ in the germline V gene. This CDR3 is 14 amino acids long. The CDR3 loop is CASSLGRDAYGYTF. For the CDR3, the DNA is TGTGCCAGCAGCTTAGGCAGGGACGCCTATGGCTACACCTTC.

The chain carries TRBV5-1 and TRBJ1-1, with TRBD1 matching over 9 bases. The trim removed 1 base at V and 5 bases at J, leaving 6 bases unmatched. This CDR3 is built from 15 residues. CDR1 and CDR2 from the germline V gene are SGHRS and YFSETQ. CDR3 residues: CASSLSRQGGTEAFF. The CDR3 region has the DNA TGCGCCAGCAGCTTGAGCCGACAGGGGGGGACTGAAGCTTTCTTT.

In regard to this clonotype: A read error may explain this, as a much larger clone is one base away. The chain carries TRBV20-1 and TRBJ1-5; D not certain. CDR3 length: 13 amino acids. From germline, CDR1 is DFQATT and CDR2 SNEGSKA (reference sequence). V gave up 1 base and J gave up 5 bases, with 9 bases separating them. The CDR3 sequence is CSARGELDQPQHF. The CDR3 DNA is TGCAGTGCTAGAGGTGAGTTGGATCAGCCCCAGCATTTT.

Concerning this clonotype itself: The junction departs from the called germline gene at one end, perhaps through a read error. This chain joins TRBV5-1 and TRBJ1-1; D remains unclear. This CDR3 contains 11 residues. Germline-derived CDR1 and CDR2 are SGHRS and YFSETQ. CDR3 coding DNA: TGCGCCTGCAGCTTTGAGACTGAAGCTTTCTTT. Encoded protein: CACSFETEAFF.

The gene calls are TRBV3-1 and TRBJ1-3; weak D call: TRBD1 (5 bases). This CDR3 is built from 12 residues. V lost 1 base and J 8 bases, leaving 6 bases between the germline ends. The germline V gene has CDR1 LGHDT and CDR2 YNNKEL (reference sequence). CDR3 in amino acids: CASSQGGDTIYF. CDR3 bases: TGTGCCAGCAGCCAAGGAGGGGACACCATATATTTT.

This clonotype was observed at least ten times. V is TRBV28 and J is TRBJ2-2; 7 nucleotides align to TRBD2. The length of the CDR3 is 14 residues. Germline CDR1 and CDR2: MDHEN and SYDVKM. Trimming removed 7 bases from V and 5 bases from J; junction bases left unmatched: 7. The CDR3 DNA is TGTGCCAGCATCTCTTTGGGGGGGACCGGGGAGCTGTTTTTT. Protein: CASISLGGTGELFF.

This clonotype was picked up a small number of times. This chain joins TRBV11-2 and TRBJ2-5; 15 positions agree with TRBD2. The trim removed 1 base at V and 5 bases at J, leaving 8 bases unmatched. CDR1 and CDR2 (germline): SGHAT, FQNNGV. This CDR3 region has 18 residues. The CDR3 DNA follows: TGTGCCAGCAGCTTAGCGGCGGGACTAGCGGGAGGACGGGAGACCCAGTACTTC. It specifies CASSLAAGLAGGRETQYF.

This clonotype was detected a few times. J is TRBJ1-1 and V is TRBV10-3; a possible D gene is TRBD1 (5 bases). The CDR3 contains 12 residues. Trimming stripped 7 bases from V and 8 bases from J, with 14 bases between. CDR1 ENHRY and CDR2 SYGVKD come from the germline V gene. CDR3 region: CAIMNSGPEAFF. CDR3 in DNA: TGTGCCATCATGAATTCGGGACCCGAAGCTTTCTTT.

There are many counts of this clonotype. This chain links TRBV20-1 with TRBJ2-7; no definite D call. The length of the CDR3 is 16 residues. Per germline, CDR1 DFQATT and CDR2 SNEGSKA (reference sequence). V was trimmed by 0 bases and J by 3 bases, leaving 18 bases between them. CDR3 region: CSARDSRWGLLYEQYF. The CDR3 DNA reads as TGCAGTGCTAGAGATTCAAGGTGGGGTTTGCTCTACGAGCAGTACTTC.

In DNA form, the CDR3 reads TGTGCCAGCAGCTTAGGACAGGGAGTTGGGGCCAACGTCCTGACTTTC. Translating it yields CASSLGQGVGANVLTF. The genes are TRBV7-3 and TRBJ2-6; 8 bases are a match to TRBD1. There are 16 residues in the CDR3. Germline V gene sequence: CDR1 SGHTA, CDR2 FQGTGA. Trimming took 2 bases from V and 3 from J; bases not matched to a gene: 3.

The chain uses TRBV6-5 and TRBJ1-2; a possible D gene is TRBD1 (6 bases). V gave up 4 bases and J gave up 10 bases, with 19 bases separating them. Per the germline V gene, CDR1 is MNHEY and CDR2 is SVGAGI. This CDR3 has 14 residues. This CDR3 reads CASSSHQQGPYYTF. The CDR3 DNA is TGTGCCAGCAGTTCCCATCAGCAGGGGCCCTACTACACCTTC.

Regarding this clonotype: Being one base from a much bigger clone, this may be a read error. V and J are TRBV7-9 and TRBJ2-1; TRBD2 aligns across 9 bases. The CDR3 is made up of 15 amino acids. Germline loops: CDR1 SEHNR, CDR2 FQNEAQ (reference sequence). The DNA for the CDR3 is TGTACCAGCAGCGTGACTAGCGGATCCTACAATGAGCAGTTCTTC. Residues: CTSSVTSGSYNEQFF.

The V call is TRBV7-3, the J call TRBJ2-7; 7 bases map to TRBD1. The V and J ends lost 2 bases and 3 bases, in that order; junction bases with no gene match: 4. This CDR3 spans 14 amino acids. In germline, CDR1 is SGHTA, CDR2 FQGTGA. The CDR3 DNA reads as TGTGCCAGCAGCTTATACGGGGACAGCTACGAGCAGTACTTC. The encoded protein is CASSLYGDSYEQYF.

The V gene is TRBV19, the J gene TRBJ1-3; D not certain. Between the trimmed V and J ends, which lost 3 bases and 1 base, there was a span of 10 bases. CDR1 LNHDA and CDR2 SQIVND come from the germline V gene (reference sequence). This CDR3 has 15 residues. DNA for the CDR3: TGTGCCAGTAGTATGTTTTTAGGATCTGGAAACACCATATATTTT. Amino acids: CASSMFLGSGNTIYF.

Ten or more counts support this clonotype. The chain uses TRBV2 and TRBJ1-1; 7 bases align to TRBD1. V lost 6 bases to trimming and J lost 7 bases; unmatched junction nucleotides: 8. The V gene's germline CDR1 is SNHLY and CDR2 FYNNEI. The CDR3 length is 13 residues. The CDR3 DNA follows: TGTGCCAGCAGGCCTCGGACAGGCAGTGAAGCTTTCTTT. Amino acids: CASRPRTGSEAFF.

At least ten counts were recorded for this clonotype. V usage is TRBV6-4 and J usage is TRBJ2-6, with D tentatively TRBD2 (6 bases). V was shortened by 2 bases and J by 2 bases, with 13 bases between the two germline ends. The germline CDR1 and CDR2 sequences are MRHNA and SNTAGT. The CDR3 loop spans 17 amino acids. CDR3 sequence reads: CASSDRPLAAGANVLTF. CDR3 DNA sequence: TGTGCCAGCAGTGACCGGCCCTTAGCGGCTGGGGCCAACGTCCTGACTTTC.

The chain employs TRBV6-4 and TRBJ2-3, with TRBD1 matching 8 bases. With V trimmed by 0 bases and J by 3 bases, 26 bases remained unmatched. The CDR3 is 23 amino acids. The germline gives CDR1 MRHNA, CDR2 SNTAGT. CDR3 residues: CASSDSIKLFGHRTGKPTDTQYF. CDR3 nucleotide sequence: TGTGCCAGCAGTGACTCGATTAAGCTGTTCGGCCACAGGACAGGGAAACCGACAGATACGCAGTATTTT.